A single TCR beta chain is shown here with its context. This sample is part of a study of blood T cell repertoires in COVID-19. About the research overall: Samples came from the United States, Italy and Spain, spanning acute and convalescent COVID-19. Nucleic acid was either cDNA or gDNA, and it came from T cells, B-cell-depleted T cells, or PBMCs.

In the authors' workflow: It was from reference gene primer amplification that nucleated cell counts were estimated. Data came from immunoSEQ multiplex PCR; TCRdb stores just in-frame clones and leaves some out. That table is the source of V, J and clone size, and D and trimming were worked out from the DNA. The sample includes 200,000 to 250,000 clones, about 83% of them seen just once. The receptor was derived from a woman aged 45-65 years with acute or convalescent COVID-19. The source material was peripheral blood.

The CDR3 spells CASLDSEDTQYF. The CDR3, as DNA: TGTGCCAGCCTGGACAGCGAAGATACGCAGTATTTT. The V call is TRBV6-4, the J call TRBJ2-3; D may be TRBD1 (6 bases). Per germline, CDR1 MRHNA and CDR2 SNTAGT. The CDR3 consists of 12 residues. V gave up 8 bases and J gave up 5 bases, with 11 bases separating them.